One sample yielded the 20 T cell receptor beta chains listed below, sequenced in a study of cytomegalovirus exposure and HLA in healthy donors (dated by TCRdb to 2015 to 2018). The library was prepared using the immunoSEQ multiplex PCR assay. The multiplex PCR relied on a mix of 60 forward primers for TCR Vbeta segments and 13 reverse primers for TCR Jbeta segments. TCRdb's version of the immuneACCESS table is confined to in-frame rearrangements and falls short of the full clone set. An unresolved V gene accounts for under half of the shortfall where checked; the remainder is of unknown origin. In all, the sample holds approximately 180,000 clones, and approximately 84% of those were seen once. The ten largest clonotypes hold around 5% of the sample. Sequencing was performed on PBMCs. Receptor source: a man in his late teens or twenties in good health and CMV-seronegative.

V gene TRBV6-1 combines with J gene TRBJ1-1, with D possibly being TRBD1 (6 bases). The V gene lost 6 bases and the J gene lost 2 bases, with 10 bases spanning the gap. CDR1 MNHNS and CDR2 SASEGT come from the germline V gene. The CDR3 is made up of 13 amino acids. The CDR3 DNA is TGTGCCAGCAGGGACAGCCAAAACACTGAAGCTTTCTTT. This translates into CASRDSQNTEAFF.

The genes are TRBV2 and TRBJ2-2; 8 positions match TRBD2. CDR3 length equals 17 residues. CDR1 and CDR2 (germline): SNHLY, FYNNEI. V was pared by 6 bases and J by 0 bases, with 9 bases of the junction left unmatched. This CDR3 is CASSHGVAGPNTGELFF. The CDR3 DNA follows: TGTGCCAGCAGCCATGGGGTAGCGGGACCGAACACCGGGGAGCTGTTTTTT.

V gene TRBV7-2 combines with J gene TRBJ1-1; D might be TRBD1 (5 bases). Looked up from germline, CDR1 is SGHTA and CDR2 is FQGNSA. This CDR3 is 14 amino acids long. V lost 2 bases and J 1 base, leaving 8 bases between the germline ends. The CDR3 here is CASSLNRPNTEAFF. CDR3 nucleotide sequence: TGTGCCAGCAGCTTAAACAGGCCGAACACTGAAGCTTTCTTT. Full variable domain (rest looked up from reference TRBV7-2 and TRBJ1-1): GAGVSQSPSNKVTEKGKDVELRCDPISGHTALYWYRQSLGQGLEFLIYFQGNSAPDKSGLPSDRFSAERTGGSVSTLTIQRTQQEDSAVYLCASSLNRPNTEAFFGQGTRLTVV.

V gene TRBV2 combines with J gene TRBJ2-3; 7 nucleotides align to TRBD2. The ends lost 5 bases at V and 6 bases at J; junction bases unmatched: 8. The CDR3 covers 14 residues. The V gene's germline CDR1 is SNHLY and CDR2 FYNNEI. CDR3 loop: CASSLNGGRDTQYF. DNA for the CDR3: TGTGCCAGCAGTCTGAACGGGGGGAGGGATACGCAGTATTTT.

This chain links TRBV25-1 with TRBJ1-4, with D maybe TRBD1 (6 bases). The germline V and J ends were trimmed by 4 bases and 7 bases, with 19 bases remaining between them. The CDR3 spans 16 residues. The V gene's germline CDR1 is MGHDK and CDR2 SYGVNS. This chain's CDR3 is CASSGGTLDISEKLFF. The CDR3 DNA reads as TGTGCCAGCAGTGGAGGGACACTAGATATTAGTGAAAAACTGTTTTTT. The variable domain in full, with the rest retrieved from reference TRBV25-1 and TRBJ1-4, is EADIYQTPRYLVIGTGKKITLECSQTMGHDKMYWYQQDPGMELHLIHYSYGVNSTEKGDLSSESTVSRIRTEHFPLTLESARPSHTSQYLCASSGGTLDISEKLFFGSGTQLSVL.

As for this clone: Relative to the germline gene, one junction end is altered; a read error may explain this. The rearrangement links TRBV7-7 to TRBJ2-1; 7 bases align to TRBD1. This CDR3 has 14 residues. The germline CDR1 and CDR2 sequences are SSHAT and FNYEAQ (reference sequence). CDR3 loop: CASSPGQRWNEQFF. CDR3 in DNA: TGTGCTAGCAGCCCGGGACAGAGATGGAATGAGCAGTTCTTC.

The rearrangement joins TRBV27 to TRBJ1-1; TRBD1 might be the D (6 bases). The germline gives CDR1 MNHEY, CDR2 SMNVEV (reference sequence). Trimming took off 6 bases at V and 1 base at J, with 15 bases between the two ends. CDR3 length: 15 residues. CDR3 amino acids: CASRQGPVGNTEAFF. In DNA form, the CDR3 reads TGTGCCAGCAGACAGGGACCGGTGGGGAACACTGAAGCTTTCTTT.

The genes are TRBV5-4 and TRBJ2-5; D is unclear. V was trimmed by 4 bases and J by 5 bases, leaving 18 bases between them. This CDR3 has 15 amino acids. Germline V lookup: CDR1 SGHNT, CDR2 YYREEE (reference sequence). The CDR3 DNA is TGTGCCAGCAGCCGTCCAAGTAGAGGATTCGAGACCCAGTACTTC. Translation: CASSRPSRGFETQYF. The entire variable domain, with the rest obtained from reference TRBV5-4 and TRBJ2-5, is as follows: ETGVTQSPTHLIKTRGQQVTLRCSSQSGHNTVSWYQQALGQGPQFIFQYYREEENGRGNFPPRFSGLQFPNYSSELNVNALELDDSALYLCASSRPSRGFETQYFGPGTRLLVL.

This rearrangement joins TRBV28 to TRBJ1-5, with D unresolved. The germline gives CDR1 MDHEN, CDR2 SYDVKM. Trimming stripped 11 bases from V and 7 bases from J, with 18 bases between. This CDR3 spans 13 amino acids. The CDR3 is CAGRSGREQPQHF. In nucleotides, the CDR3 is TGTGCCGGAAGAAGTGGGCGAGAGCAGCCCCAGCATTTT. The whole variable domain, filled in from reference TRBV28 and TRBJ1-5, reads DVKVTQSSRYLVKRTGEKVFLECVQDMDHENMFWYRQDPGLGLRLIYFSYDVKMKEKGDIPEGYSVSREKKERFSLILESASTNQTSMYLCAGRSGREQPQHFGDGTRLSIL.

The chain is built from TRBV4-1 and TRBJ1-2, with D perhaps matching TRBD1 (5 bases). Germline V gene lookup returns CDR1 MGHRA and CDR2 YSYEKL. V lost 5 bases, J lost 6 bases, and 13 bases lay in between. The CDR3 covers 13 residues. The DNA for the CDR3 is TGCGCCAGCAGCGGGGCTTCGCTTCATGGCTACACCTTC. This gives the protein CASSGASLHGYTF.

Comment on this clone: At the DNA level, this CDR3 is encoded by other sequences in the same sample as well. The V call is TRBV7-9, the J call TRBJ1-1, with D possibly matching TRBD1 (6 bases). From germline, CDR1 is SEHNR and CDR2 FQNEAQ (reference sequence). V dropped 4 bases and J dropped 1 base, with 10 bases sitting between them. This CDR3 spans 14 amino acids. The CDR3 spells CASSSGQSNTEAFF. The CDR3 DNA reads TGTGCCAGCAGCTCTGGACAGTCGAACACTGAAGCTTTCTTT.

J is TRBJ2-1 and V is TRBV20-1; the match to TRBD1 covers 8 bases. The germline V gene has CDR1 DFQATT and CDR2 SNEGSKA (reference sequence). This CDR3 spans 11 amino acids. Trimming cost V 8 bases and J 6 bases; bases outside gene matches: 3. CDR3 DNA sequence: TGCAGTCCCGGACAGGGCAATGAGCAGTTCTTC. It codes for CSPGQGNEQFF.

The chain has TRBV7-2 and TRBJ1-5, with D uncertain. This CDR3 contains 13 residues. Trimming removed 3 bases from V and 2 bases from J, with 5 bases in between. The germline V gene encodes CDR1 SGHTA and CDR2 FQGNSA. This CDR3 is CASSFQGNQPQHF. The CDR3 DNA sequence: TGTGCCAGCAGCTTCCAGGGCAATCAGCCCCAGCATTTT. The entire variable domain, with the rest obtained from reference TRBV7-2 and TRBJ1-5, is as follows: GAGVSQSPSNKVTEKGKDVELRCDPISGHTALYWYRQSLGQGLEFLIYFQGNSAPDKSGLPSDRFSAERTGGSVSTLTIQRTQQEDSAVYLCASSFQGNQPQHFGDGTRLSIL.

J is TRBJ2-5 and V is TRBV2; TRBD2 agrees at 12 bases. Per germline, CDR1 SNHLY and CDR2 FYNNEI. The CDR3 spans 16 residues. The J segment lost 5 bases and the V segment lost 5 bases, leaving 9 bases of the junction unmatched. In DNA, the CDR3 is TGTGCCAGCAGTCCTTTACTAGCGGGGGGTGGGGAGACCCAGTACTTC. The encoded protein is CASSPLLAGGGETQYF.

This clone appeared once. CDR3 coding DNA: TGTGCCAGCAGTTCCCCCCCGGGACAAGAAGTAGAAGGGGGACCCTACAATGAGCAGTTCTTC. Protein sequence: CASSSPPGQEVEGGPYNEQFF. The rearrangement links TRBV28 to TRBJ2-1; maybe TRBD1 (6 bases). The CDR3 is 21 residues long. V was pared by 4 bases and J by 2 bases, with 30 bases between. CDR1 MDHEN and CDR2 SYDVKM come from the germline V gene. Drawing the rest from reference TRBV28 and TRBJ2-1, the complete variable domain is DVKVTQSSRYLVKRTGEKVFLECVQDMDHENMFWYRQDPGLGLRLIYFSYDVKMKEKGDIPEGYSVSREKKERFSLILESASTNQTSMYLCASSSPPGQEVEGGPYNEQFFGPGTRLTVL.

The chain combines TRBV7-8 with TRBJ2-1, with TRBD2 matching over 8 bases. CDR1 SGHVS and CDR2 FQNEAQ come from the germline V gene. V lost 5 bases, J lost 6 bases, and 9 bases stayed unmatched. The CDR3 totals 15 residues. In DNA, the CDR3 is TGTGCCAGCAGCCGGCGGATAGCGGGAATCAATGAGCAGTTCTTC. Amino acids: CASSRRIAGINEQFF.

CDR3 protein: CASSPRGPGMETQYF. CDR3 nucleotides: TGTGCCAGCAGCCCGAGAGGTCCCGGAATGGAGACCCAGTACTTC. The chain carries TRBV7-8 and TRBJ2-5; D remains unclear. The ends were cut back, 5 bases at V and 5 bases at J, with 18 bases in the middle. Germline V CDR1 and CDR2: SGHVS, FQNEAQ. This CDR3 is 15 amino acids long.

The genes are TRBV11-2 and TRBJ2-7; D call uncertain. The germline V gene encodes CDR1 SGHAT and CDR2 FQNNGV. The CDR3 sequence is 13 residues long. Between the trimmed V and J ends, which lost 1 base and 4 bases, there was a span of 8 bases. In DNA, the CDR3 is TGTGCCAGCAGCTTAGTACCCCGGTACGAGCAGTACTTC. As protein: CASSLVPRYEQYF.

The chain joins TRBV7-3 to TRBJ2-7, with TRBD2 matching 7 bases. Germline V gives CDR1 SGHTA, CDR2 FQGTGA. The CDR3 extends over 14 amino acids. V was clipped by 2 bases and J by 3 bases; unmatched bases: 4. The CDR3, as DNA: TGTGCCAGCAGCTTAGGACTAGGCGGCTACGAGCAGTACTTC. This codes for CASSLGLGGYEQYF.

V and J are TRBV28 and TRBJ2-7; a weak D match, TRBD2 (5 bases). The germline CDR1 and CDR2 sequences are MDHEN and SYDVKM. The ends were cut back, 2 bases at V and 0 bases at J, with 11 bases in the middle. The CDR3 is 15 amino acids. The CDR3 nucleotides read TGTGCCAGCAGTTTAGACGGGAAGAGCTCCTACGAGCAGTACTTC. It translates to CASSLDGKSSYEQYF.